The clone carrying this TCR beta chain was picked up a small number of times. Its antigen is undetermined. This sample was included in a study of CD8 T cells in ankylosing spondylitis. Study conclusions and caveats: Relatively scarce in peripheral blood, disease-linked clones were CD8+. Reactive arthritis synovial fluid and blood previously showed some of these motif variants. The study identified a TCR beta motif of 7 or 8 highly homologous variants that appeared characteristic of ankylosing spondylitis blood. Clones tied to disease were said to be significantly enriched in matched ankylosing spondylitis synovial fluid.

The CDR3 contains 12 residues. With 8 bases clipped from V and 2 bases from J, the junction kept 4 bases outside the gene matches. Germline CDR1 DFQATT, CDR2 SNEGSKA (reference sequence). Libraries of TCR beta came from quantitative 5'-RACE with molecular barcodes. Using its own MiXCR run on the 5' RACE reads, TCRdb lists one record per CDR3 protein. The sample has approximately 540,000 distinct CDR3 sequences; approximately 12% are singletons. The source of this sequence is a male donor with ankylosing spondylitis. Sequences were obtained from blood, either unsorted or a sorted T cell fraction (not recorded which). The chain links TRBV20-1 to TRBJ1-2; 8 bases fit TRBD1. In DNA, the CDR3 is TGCAGTCGGTCAGGGGGCAACTATGGCTACACCTTC. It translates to CSRSGGNYGYTF.